Each of the 20 T cell receptor beta chains below was sequenced from the same sample in a study of T cell clonality in common variable immunodeficiency. Sequencing used immunoSEQ multiplex PCR; TCRdb keeps in-frame clones, though not all of them. The sample holds about 81,000 clones, and no clone turns up only once. The material sequenced was peripheral blood mononuclear cells. The source is a person between 18 and 70 years old in good health.

A remark on this clone: The read gets to within 3 residues of the CDR3 end, and the germline J gene fills in the rest. V usage is TRBV11-3 and J usage is TRBJ2-3, with a weak D call TRBD2 (6 bases). CDR1 and CDR2 from the germline V gene are SGHNT and YENEEA. The CDR3 is made up of 15 amino acids. The V and J ends lost 5 bases and 0 bases respectively, with 12 bases between them. The sequenced CDR3 bases are TGTGCCAGCAGCCGACCTGGGGGGAGCACAGATACG. Its protein is CASSRPGGSTDT. The complete CDR3 reads CASSRPGGSTDTQYF. Combining the CDR3 with reference TRBV11-3 and TRBJ2-3 gives the whole variable domain EAGVVQSPRYKIIEKKQPVAFWCNPISGHNTLYWYLQNLGQGPELLIRYENEEAVDDSQLPKDRFSAERLKGVDSTLKIQPAELGDSAVYLCASSRPGGSTDTQYFGPGTRLTVL.

This clone showed up just a few times. Compared with germline, one end of the junction differs, possibly owing to a read error. The sequenced part of the CDR3 DNA is TGTGCCAGTAGAGCGGGACAGGGGAACGCTGAA. It is translated as CASRAGQGNAE. The whole CDR3 reads CASRAGQGNAEAFF. V is TRBV19 and J is TRBJ1-1, with 10 bases that match TRBD1. The missing CDR3 end, 3 residues past where the read stops, is filled in from the germline J gene. The germline V gene has CDR1 LNHDA and CDR2 SQIVND (reference sequence). The CDR3 is 14 residues long.

This clone has a count of ten or more. The read is 3 residues too short to cover the CDR3 end, so that end is filled in from the germline J gene. V usage is TRBV11-2 and J usage is TRBJ1-4; D gene unclear. CDR1 is SGHAT and CDR2 is FQNNGV in the germline V gene. Deletions cut 3 bases from V and 7 bases from J, with 15 bases between. The CDR3 is made up of 15 amino acids. The CDR3 here is CASSFGPGFGEKLFF. CDR3 DNA (partial): TGTGCCAGCAGCTTTGGTCCCGGGTTTGGTGAAAAA.

This clone was recorded many times. The read terminates 3 residues before the CDR3 end, so the remaining end is supplied by the germline J gene. J is TRBJ2-7 and V is TRBV5-6; D is unresolved. The CDR3 sequence is 14 residues long. The V end lost 7 bases, the J end lost 5 bases, and 19 bases lay between the germline ends. CDR1 and CDR2 from the germline V gene are SGHDT and YYEEEE. The CDR3 reads CASRSLSWSHEQYF. The CDR3 DNA, read in part, is TGTGCCAGCCGCTCGCTATCATGGTCCCACGAG.

This clone was seen at least ten times. The CDR3 end is not reached by the read, which stops 3 residues before it; the germline J gene fills it in. The rearrangement uses TRBV20-1 and TRBJ2-5, with 11 bases identical to TRBD2. Germline assignment: CDR1 DFQATT and CDR2 SNEGSKA (reference sequence). V shed 6 bases and J 5 bases; nucleotides not matched to a gene: 5. The CDR3 spans 13 residues. The DNA read from the CDR3 is TGCAGTGCGCTACTAGCGGGAGAGGAGACC. Protein: CSALLAGEET. In full, the CDR3 is CSALLAGEETQYF.

This clone has at least ten counts. The CDR3 extends 3 residues past the end of the read, so its final part is completed from the germline J gene. This chain joins TRBV5-1 and TRBJ2-5; D remains unclear. This CDR3 has 15 residues. CDR1 and CDR2 (germline): SGHRS, YFSETQ. V was shortened by 5 bases and J by 0 bases, with 14 bases between the two germline ends. CDR3 residues: CASRRGFEYQETQYF. The sequenced part of the CDR3 DNA is TGCGCCAGCAGGCGCGGATTTGAGTACCAAGAGACC.

This clone was seen many times. The CDR3 reads CASSLGSSGNNEQFF. The sequenced CDR3 bases are TGTGCCAGCAGCTTAGGCTCTAGCGGGAACAATGAG. The V gene is TRBV11-2, the J gene TRBJ2-1; 9 bases align to TRBD2. The read comes to an end 3 residues before the CDR3 does, leaving the germline J gene to fill in the end. The CDR3 length is 15 residues. Looked up from germline, CDR1 is SGHAT and CDR2 is FQNNGV. The V gene end was trimmed by 1 base and the J gene end by 5 bases; junction bases not matched to a gene: 3.

This clone was recorded at least ten times. The CDR3 end lies 3 residues beyond the end of the read and is filled in from the germline J gene. The genes are TRBV20-1 and TRBJ2-1, with D uncertain. V lost 3 bases and J lost 4, with 13 bases in between. The CDR3 is 14 amino acids. CDR1 and CDR2 (germline): DFQATT, SNEGSKA (reference sequence). CDR3 DNA (partial): TGCAGTGCTAGGGTGGTAATCGGTTACAATGAG. This translates into CSARVVIGYNE. The CDR3 in full is CSARVVIGYNEQFF.

The sample holds many counts of this clone. Read coverage stops 3 residues before the CDR3 terminus; the germline J gene supplies the remainder. The rearrangement links TRBV19 to TRBJ2-5, with 10 bases aligning to TRBD2. Trimming at V came to 7 bases and at J to 0 bases, leaving 2 bases not matched to a gene. CDR3 length: 14 amino acids. From germline, CDR1 is LNHDA and CDR2 SQIVND (reference sequence). The part of the CDR3 DNA that was read is TGTGCCAGTATGGGGACTAGCGACCAAGAGACC. This codes for CASMGTSDQET. The whole CDR3 sequence reads CASMGTSDQETQYF.

In this sample, this clone turned up many times. The DNA ends 3 residues before the CDR3 does, and the rest of the CDR3 is filled in from the germline J gene. The rearrangement links TRBV11-1 to TRBJ2-1; no clear D. This CDR3 spans 13 amino acids. Germline CDR1 and CDR2: SGHAT and FQDESV (reference sequence). V gave up 1 base and J gave up 4 bases, with 5 bases separating them. The CDR3 reads CASSLGGYNEQFF. The sequenced CDR3 bases are TGTGCCAGCAGCTTAGGCGGTTACAATGAG.

This clone was recorded many times. The read finishes 3 residues shy of the CDR3 end, and the germline J gene is used to complete it. This sequence joins TRBV5-1 and TRBJ1-2; D is possibly TRBD1 (6 bases). Trimming removed 7 bases at V and 6 bases at J, with 16 bases between. Germline V gene sequence: CDR1 SGHRS, CDR2 YFSETQ. The CDR3 has 13 amino acids. CDR3 bases read: TGCGCCAGCCAACAGGGTAATGCTAATGGC. Its protein is CASQQGNANG. The complete CDR3 protein is CASQQGNANGYTF. The full variable domain, its missing parts supplied by reference TRBV5-1 and TRBJ1-2, is KAGVTQTPRYLIKTRGQQVTLSCSPISGHRSVSWYQQTPGQGLQFLFEYFSETQRNKGNFPGRFSGRQFSNSRSEMNVSTLELGDSALYLCASQQGNANGYTFGSGTRLTVV.

In the case of this clone: Sequencing ends 3 residues short of the CDR3 end; the germline J gene provides the rest. The chain is built from TRBV7-8 and TRBJ1-5; the D is unclear. The germline gives CDR1 SGHVS, CDR2 FQNEAQ. V was cut by 8 bases and J by 3 bases, with 11 bases left in between. The CDR3 is 13 amino acids. The CDR3 sequence: CASVEYPNQPQHF. CDR3 DNA, as far as it was read: TGTGCCAGCGTAGAATACCCCAATCAGCCC.

This clone was counted ten times or more. The read stops 3 residues short of the end of the CDR3; the missing end is completed from the germline J gene. The chain couples TRBV5-4 to TRBJ2-3; 8 bases align to TRBD2. V shed 2 bases and J 3 bases; nucleotides not matched to a gene: 8. The CDR3 length is 16 residues. The germline CDR1 and CDR2 sequences are SGHNT and YYREEE (reference sequence). CDR3 bases read: TGTGCCAGCAGCTTCCGGCGGGAGGCTGGAACAGATACG. Translation gives CASSFRREAGTDT. The whole CDR3 protein reads CASSFRREAGTDTQYF.

Ten or more counts support this clone. Read coverage stops 3 residues before the CDR3 terminus; the germline J gene supplies the remainder. The rearrangement joins TRBV13 to TRBJ2-2, with 10 bases that match TRBD2. V dropped 0 bases and J dropped 0; count of bases not matched to a gene: 7. Per the germline V gene, CDR1 is PRHDT and CDR2 is FYEKMQ (reference sequence). This CDR3 has 19 residues. The CDR3 loop reads CASSLGLSGGVPNTGELFF. Incomplete CDR3 DNA: TGTGCCAGCAGCTTAGGCCTAAGCGGGGGGGTTCCGAACACCGGGGAG.

This clone was seen at least ten times. Read data end 3 residues before the CDR3 end; the end is taken from the germline J gene. The chain recombines TRBV19 with TRBJ2-3; D perhaps matches TRBD2 (5 bases). Trimming left V 9 bases short and J 0 bases short, with 16 bases between. Germline V CDR1 and CDR2: LNHDA, SQIVND (reference sequence). The CDR3 has 15 residues. CDR3 DNA (partial): TGTGCCAGCGGTGCAGGAGGAGGTAGCACAGATACG. As protein: CASGAGGGSTDT. The entire CDR3 sequence reads CASGAGGGSTDTQYF.

Ten or more counts support this clone. The DNA ends 3 residues before the CDR3 does, and the rest of the CDR3 is filled in from the germline J gene. The J gene is TRBJ1-1, the V gene TRBV5-1, with D hard to call. V was cut by 4 bases and J by 0 bases, with 7 bases left in between. Germline-derived CDR1 and CDR2 are SGHRS and YFSETQ. The CDR3 is 13 amino acids. The DNA read from the CDR3 is TGCGCCAGCAGCAGGGCACTGAACACTGAA. It codes for CASSRALNTE. The full CDR3 protein is CASSRALNTEAFF.

This clone has ten or more counts. The CDR3 end is not reached by the read, which stops 3 residues before it; the germline J gene fills it in. The chain employs TRBV5-4 and TRBJ2-7; either TRBD1 or TRBD2 may supply D (5 bases each). Germline-derived CDR1 and CDR2 are SGHNT and YYREEE (reference sequence). There are 13 residues in the CDR3. Trimming took 7 bases from V and 1 from J, leaving 12 bases between them. The CDR3 sequence: CASAPRGSYEQYF. Incomplete CDR3 DNA: TGTGCCAGCGCCCCGAGGGGTTCCTACGAG.

Concerning this clone itself: The read falls 3 residues short of the CDR3 end, and the missing part is taken from the germline J gene. J is TRBJ1-1 and V is TRBV2; D possibly corresponds to TRBD1 (5 bases). V was cut by 8 bases and J by 5 bases, with 15 bases left in between. Germline values: CDR1 SNHLY, CDR2 FYNNEI. This CDR3 has 13 residues. The CDR3 DNA, read in part, is TGTGCCAGCCCCACTCGAGGGGAAACTGAA. Protein sequence: CASPTRGETE. The whole CDR3 is CASPTRGETEAFF.

This clone was counted many times. One end of the junction does not line up with germline, which may come from a read error. The DNA ends 3 residues before the CDR3 does, and the rest of the CDR3 is filled in from the germline J gene. V and J are TRBV4-2 and TRBJ1-1, with a weak D call TRBD1 (6 bases). The germline CDR1 and CDR2 sequences are LGHNA and YNFKEQ. This CDR3 is 15 amino acids long. Incomplete CDR3 DNA: TGCGCCAGCAGCCAGGTGGCAGGGGTCAACACTGAA. This gives the protein CASSQVAGVNTE. The full-length CDR3 reads as CASSQVAGVNTEAFF.

The table lists this clone with many counts. The CDR3 end is not reached by the read, which stops 3 residues before it; the germline J gene fills it in. This chain joins TRBV20-1 and TRBJ2-1; weak D call: TRBD2 (5 bases). Trimming left V 5 bases short and J 4 bases short, with 18 bases between. Per germline, CDR1 DFQATT and CDR2 SNEGSKA (reference sequence). The length of the CDR3 is 15 residues. The part of the CDR3 DNA that was read is TGCAGTGCTCCGTCAGGTGCGGGTTGGTACAATGAG. This codes for CSAPSGAGWYNE. The entire CDR3 is CSAPSGAGWYNEQFF.